This T cell receptor (beta chain) comes out of a study of OX40 agonist ivuxolimab in advanced cancers. Method: immunoSEQ multiplex PCR; TCRdb's copy keeps in-frame clones and lacks some. The sample holds about 17,000 clones, roughly 82% seen once. The CDR3 consists of 14 residues. Germline V gene sequence: CDR1 MGHRA, CDR2 YSYEKL. V lost 0 bases, J lost 3 bases, and 8 bases lay in between. This clone came up once. The sequenced sample was CD4+ or CD8+ T cells sorted from blood, obtained in a trial of the OX40 agonist ivuxolimab. The sequence was collected from an adult with an advanced solid tumor such as melanoma, head and neck, liver or kidney cancer. The chain couples TRBV4-1 to TRBJ2-5; D is possibly TRBD1 (5 bases). CDR3 sequence reads: CASSQDPREETQYF. The CDR3 DNA is TGCGCCAGCAGCCAAGATCCCAGGGAAGAGACCCAGTACTTC.